The sequence of this T cell receptor (beta chain) was determined in a study of CD8+ T cells in alopecia areata. The overall study: Oral tofacitinib, 5 to 10 mg twice daily, was given in an open-label trial.

Lesional scalp punch biopsies and peripheral blood were collected from alopecia areata patients. CDR3 length equals 17 residues. CDR1 SGHRS and CDR2 YFSETQ come from the germline V gene. V lost 2 bases, J lost 6 bases, and 10 bases stayed unmatched. cDNA serving as the sequencing template came from extracted, reverse transcribed RNA. The protocol was immunoSEQ multiplex PCR, while the TCRdb copy is restricted to in-frame clones and leaves out a portion. The table has around 130,000 clones, around 50% seen once; the top ten hold 4.5% to 5.5%. This TCR was recovered from a human donor with alopecia areata. Sample: CD4+ T cells sorted from blood, taken at week 0. The chain carries TRBV5-1 and TRBJ1-6; 8 nucleotides match TRBD1. The DNA for the CDR3 is TGCGCCAGCAGCTTACAAACGGGGACAGGCCGTAATTCACCCCTCCACTTT. This sequence encodes CASSLQTGTGRNSPLHF.